One sample yielded the 24 T cell receptor beta chains listed below, sequenced in a study of blood T cells in healthy people across ages. PCR was performed a second time for roughly 7 to 11 cycles using a sample-barcoded 5' primer and a J-beta primer mix. MiXCR, applied by TCRdb to the 5' RACE reads, yields one record per CDR3 protein. This sample has about 1.8 million distinct CDR3 sequences; around 50% occur once, and the top ten carry 2% to 2.5%. The sequenced material came from blood. These receptors were obtained from a woman in her thirties or forties in good health.

This clonotype was detected a few times. The J gene is TRBJ2-1, the V gene TRBV13; 8 positions agree with TRBD2. Germline V lookup: CDR1 PRHDT, CDR2 FYEKMQ (reference sequence). This CDR3 is 17 amino acids long. V trimming: 0 bases; J trimming: 8 bases; junction bases outside the gene matches: 12. The CDR3 nucleotides are TGTGCCAGCAGCTTAGGCGAGGGGACTAGGAGAGGCGATGAGCAGTTCTTC. It specifies CASSLGEGTRRGDEQFF.

A few counts support this clonotype. The chain has TRBV2 and TRBJ2-5, with D possibly TRBD2 on 6 matching bases. The CDR3 totals 13 residues. Germline CDR1 reads SNHLY; CDR2 reads FYNNEI. Trimming left V 4 bases short and J 5 bases short, with 11 bases between. CDR3 region: CASSGDSPETQYF. Here the CDR3 DNA reads TGTGCCAGCAGTGGGGACTCGCCGGAGACCCAGTACTTC.

The chain is built from TRBV9 and TRBJ2-3; TRBD1 matches at 12 bases. Germline V gene data show CDR1 as SGDLS and CDR2 as YYNGEE. Trimming at V came to 0 bases and at J to 6 bases, leaving 5 bases not matched to a gene. CDR3 size: 16 residues. The CDR3 region has the DNA TGTGCCAGCAGCGTAGGGGACAGGGGGCGGTTTGATACGCAGTATTTT. This encodes CASSVGDRGRFDTQYF. Full variable domain (missing parts from reference TRBV9 and TRBJ2-3): DSGVTQTPKHLITATGQRVTLRCSPRSGDLSVYWYQQSLDQGLQFLIQYYNGEERAKGNILERFSAQQFPDLHSELNLSSLELGDSALYFCASSVGDRGRFDTQYFGPGTRLTVL.

V gene TRBV19 combines with J gene TRBJ2-5; TRBD1 matches at 7 bases. Germline V lookup: CDR1 LNHDA, CDR2 SQIVND (reference sequence). The CDR3 runs 13 residues. V lost 5 bases to trimming and J lost 7 bases; unmatched junction nucleotides: 7. The CDR3 DNA sequence: TGTGCCAGTAGTGTCGACAGGGAAGCGACCCAGTACTTC. It yields the protein CASSVDREATQYF.

This clonotype occurred a few times. The rearrangement uses TRBV6-5 and TRBJ2-3; D possibly corresponds to TRBD2 (6 bases). Trimming shortened V by 6 bases and J by 4 bases, and 20 bases separated the two germline ends. The CDR3 consists of 16 residues. Germline CDR1 and CDR2: MNHEY and SVGAGI. The CDR3 sequence is CASSPRFAGPADTQYF. CDR3 in DNA: TGTGCCAGCAGCCCCCGATTCGCGGGGCCCGCAGATACGCAGTATTTT.

This clonotype has only a few counts. The chain carries TRBV6-2 or TRBV6-3 and TRBJ2-5, with TRBD2 matching 13 bases. Germline V CDR1 and CDR2: MNHEY, SVGEGT. With 3 bases clipped from V and 2 bases from J, the junction kept 12 bases outside the gene matches. CDR3 length: 19 residues. The CDR3 protein is CASSYPRFRLAGGQETQYF. Written as DNA, the CDR3 is TGTGCCAGCAGTTATCCGCGGTTTAGACTAGCGGGGGGACAAGAGACCCAGTACTTC.

The chain uses TRBV29-1 and TRBJ1-2, with 8 bases that match TRBD1. Germline V CDR1 and CDR2: SQVTM, ANQGSEA. The CDR3 runs 13 residues. J lost 7 bases, V lost 3 bases, and 7 bases had no gene match. Here the CDR3 reads CSVDQTGGGGYTF. Written as DNA, the CDR3 is TGCAGCGTTGACCAAACAGGGGGTGGTGGCTACACCTTC.

This clonotype has only one observation. The CDR3 loop reads CASSPGLPSSYEQYF. The CDR3, as DNA: TGCGCCAGCAGCCCCGGACTGCCGAGCTCCTACGAGCAGTACTTC. The chain joins TRBV4-3 to TRBJ2-7; possible D gene TRBD2, 5 bases. The CDR3 totals 15 residues. V was cut by 4 bases and J by 0 bases, with 13 bases left in between. CDR1 and CDR2 (germline): LGHNA, YSLEER.

This clonotype was recorded a few times. The gene calls are TRBV7-2 and TRBJ2-3, with TRBD1 matching 7 bases. This CDR3 is 14 amino acids long. V lost 3 bases and J lost 3; bases outside the gene matches: 3. Per the germline V gene, CDR1 is SGHTA and CDR2 is FQGNSA. The CDR3 sequence is CASSFLTGTDTQYF. The CDR3, as DNA: TGTGCCAGCAGCTTCCTGACAGGGACAGATACGCAGTATTTT.

The chain has TRBV27 and TRBJ1-4; no clear D. The V and J ends lost 2 bases and 6 bases respectively, with 10 bases between them. CDR3 size: 14 residues. Germline CDR1 reads MNHEY; CDR2 reads SMNVEV (reference sequence). The CDR3 loop reads CASSLKWGHEKLFF. The CDR3 region has the DNA TGTGCCAGCAGTTTAAAGTGGGGTCATGAAAAACTGTTTTTT.

This clonotype turned up a few times. This sequence joins TRBV6-1 and TRBJ1-2; D is ambiguous. The V and J ends lost 3 bases and 2 bases respectively, with 7 bases between them. The CDR3 length is 13 residues. Germline V gene data show CDR1 as MNHNS and CDR2 as SASEGT. The CDR3: CASSEAGNYGYTF. The CDR3 region has the DNA TGTGCCAGCAGTGAGGCCGGGAACTATGGCTACACCTTC.

The chain couples TRBV6-5 to TRBJ2-5; no definite D call. V lost 8 bases to trimming and J lost 1 base, with 11 bases between them. The CDR3 is made up of 13 amino acids. Germline V gene sequence: CDR1 MNHEY, CDR2 SVGAGI. The CDR3 region is CASAPGLQETQYF. The CDR3 DNA sequence: TGTGCCAGCGCCCCGGGCCTCCAAGAGACCCAGTACTTC.

The genes are TRBV3-1 and TRBJ2-5; D ambiguous. This CDR3 has 17 amino acids. The V and J ends lost 1 base and 5 bases respectively, with 20 bases between them. Germline CDR1 is LGHDT and CDR2 is YNNKEL (reference sequence). The CDR3 spells CASSQGTAVRPSETQYF. CDR3 DNA: TGTGCCAGCAGCCAAGGAACGGCAGTCAGGCCCTCGGAGACCCAGTACTTC.

The gene calls are TRBV10-2 and TRBJ2-7; possibly TRBD2 for D (5 bases). The DNA end is more similar to TRBJ2-5, so the J call may be wrong. The CDR3 length is 14 residues. Germline CDR1 WSHSY, CDR2 SAAADI. The CDR3 nucleotides are TGCGCCAGCAAGGACTCGGGAATGCGAGAGACCCAGTACTTC. It encodes CASKDSGMRETQYF.

This clonotype was seen more than once but under ten times. The V gene is TRBV10-3, the J gene TRBJ2-5, with 12 bases fitting TRBD2. J lost 5 bases, V lost 4 bases, and 8 bases had no gene match. This CDR3 contains 16 residues. CDR1 is ENHRY and CDR2 is SYGVKD in the germline V gene. Here the CDR3 reads CAISGASGGVVETQYF. CDR3 sequence (DNA): TGTGCCATCAGTGGGGCTAGCGGGGGGGTCGTGGAGACCCAGTACTTC.

The CDR3 spells CASSELPGQGAQETQYF. Written as DNA, the CDR3 is TGTGCCAGCAGCGAGTTACCGGGACAGGGGGCCCAAGAGACCCAGTACTTC. This chain joins TRBV9 and TRBJ2-5; 12 bases fit TRBD1. The CDR3 contains 17 residues. V lost 3 bases to trimming and J lost 1 base; unmatched junction nucleotides: 7. CDR1 and CDR2 from the germline V gene are SGDLS and YYNGEE.

J is TRBJ2-5 and V is TRBV20-1, with D unresolved. Germline V gives CDR1 DFQATT, CDR2 SNEGSKA (reference sequence). This CDR3 is 14 amino acids long. Trimming shortened V by 2 bases and J by 2 bases, and 12 bases separated the two germline ends. CDR3 in amino acids: CSARSSYPQETQYF. CDR3 bases: TGCAGTGCTAGATCGTCCTACCCGCAAGAGACCCAGTACTTC.

This sequence joins TRBV5-1 and TRBJ2-3, with 8 bases that match TRBD2. CDR1 and CDR2 from the germline V gene are SGHRS and YFSETQ. J gave up 4 bases and V 2 bases, and 6 bases lay outside the gene matches. The CDR3 has 15 amino acids. The CDR3 protein is CASSLFGGEADTQYF. For the CDR3, the DNA is TGCGCCAGCAGCTTATTCGGGGGGGAAGCAGATACGCAGTATTTT.

This rearrangement joins TRBV24-1 to TRBJ2-1; D is undetermined. The CDR3 runs 14 residues. V was pared by 1 base and J by 5 bases, with 8 bases between. Germline assignment: CDR1 KGHDR and CDR2 SFDVKD. The CDR3 sequence: CATSDFNSDNEQFF. In DNA, the CDR3 is TGTGCCACCAGTGATTTTAATAGTGACAATGAGCAGTTCTTC.

This clonotype was detected only a few times. The chain joins TRBV7-2 to TRBJ2-3; D is possibly TRBD1 (6 bases). V was clipped by 6 bases and J by 0 bases, with 13 bases between them. CDR1 and CDR2 from the germline V gene are SGHTA and FQGNSA. The CDR3 contains 15 residues. CDR3 sequence reads: CASSPTGDSTDTQYF. The CDR3 DNA sequence: TGTGCCAGCAGTCCGACAGGAGATAGCACAGATACGCAGTATTTT.

This chain joins TRBV7-3 and TRBJ2-5; D might be TRBD1 or TRBD2, each matching 6 bases. Germline assignment: CDR1 SGHTA and CDR2 FQGTGA. V lost 1 base and J lost 4, with 13 bases in between. This CDR3 is 15 amino acids long. The CDR3 sequence: CASSLMNEGGETQYF. The CDR3 bases are TGTGCCAGCAGCTTAATGAACGAGGGGGGAGAGACCCAGTACTTC.

This chain links TRBV7-8 with TRBJ2-3; D is possibly TRBD2 (5 bases). CDR3 length: 13 residues. Germline V lookup: CDR1 SGHVS, CDR2 FQNEAQ. V shed 5 bases and J shed 5 bases, with 11 bases lying between them. The CDR3 DNA reads TGTGCCAGCAGCATCGCCGGGAAAGATACGCAGTATTTT. This translates into CASSIAGKDTQYF.

The chain uses TRBV7-2 and TRBJ2-7; possible D gene TRBD1, 6 bases. The germline gives CDR1 SGHTA, CDR2 FQGNSA. The V and J ends lost 5 bases and 3 bases respectively, with 14 bases between them. The CDR3 sequence is 14 residues long. The CDR3 sequence: CASSPDRFIYEQYF. The CDR3, as DNA: TGTGCCAGCAGCCCGGACAGATTTATCTACGAGCAGTACTTC. The whole variable domain, remainder taken from reference TRBV7-2 and TRBJ2-7, is GAGVSQSPSNKVTEKGKDVELRCDPISGHTALYWYRQSLGQGLEFLIYFQGNSAPDKSGLPSDRFSAERTGGSVSTLTIQRTQQEDSAVYLCASSPDRFIYEQYFGPGTRLTVT.

The sample holds a few counts of this clonotype. The chain carries TRBV7-9 and TRBJ1-2; D gene ambiguous. V shed 2 bases and J shed 4 bases, with 11 bases lying between them. The CDR3 extends over 14 amino acids. Germline lookup yields CDR1 SEHNR and CDR2 FQNEAQ (reference sequence). The CDR3, as DNA: TGTGCCAGCAGCTTATCCGGGATCGGCTATGGCTACACCTTC. Encoded protein: CASSLSGIGYGYTF. Based on the CDR3 plus reference TRBV7-9 and TRBJ1-2, the full variable domain is DTGVSQNPRHKITKRGQNVTFRCDPISEHNRLYWYRQTLGQGPEFLTYFQNEAQLEKSRLLSDRFSAERPKGSFSTLEIQRTEQGDSAMYLCASSLSGIGYGYTFGSGTRLTVV.